The 9 T cell receptor beta chains listed next were all sequenced from one sample in a study of blood T cell repertoires in COVID-19. The method was immunoSEQ multiplex PCR; TCRdb's version includes in-frame clones alone and lacks a portion of them. The table lists over 400,000 clones, approximately 85% of them singletons. The sequencing input was peripheral blood. The receptor source for this set is a human donor in a cohort sampled during active COVID-19.

This chain links TRBV5-1 with TRBJ2-7, with D perhaps matching TRBD1 (6 bases). V dropped 1 base and J dropped 6 bases, with 14 bases sitting between them. Germline CDR1 reads SGHRS; CDR2 reads YFSETQ. The CDR3 runs to 14 residues. CDR3: CASSLFRQGLEQYF. As DNA, the CDR3 is TGCGCCAGCAGCTTGTTTCGGCAGGGGCTCGAGCAGTACTTC.

The chain joins TRBV6-2 or TRBV6-3 to TRBJ1-2, with TRBD1 identical over 7 bases. V was pared by 6 bases and J by 2 bases, with 6 bases of the junction left unmatched. CDR1 and CDR2 (germline): MNHEY, SVGEGT. The CDR3 contains 14 residues. This chain's CDR3 is CASSTMTGNYGYTF. The CDR3 nucleotides are TGTGCCAGCAGCACGATGACAGGGAACTATGGCTACACCTTC.

This rearrangement joins TRBV25-1 to TRBJ2-1; 8 positions agree with TRBD1. The V segment lost 7 bases and the J segment 0 bases; nucleotides outside the gene matches: 2. This CDR3 has 14 residues. Germline CDR1 MGHDK, CDR2 SYGVNS. CDR3 bases: TGTGCCAGCAAGACAGGGGTCTCCTACAATGAGCAGTTCTTC. This sequence encodes CASKTGVSYNEQFF. The complete variable domain, with remaining parts taken from reference TRBV25-1 and TRBJ2-1, reads EADIYQTPRYLVIGTGKKITLECSQTMGHDKMYWYQQDPGMELHLIHYSYGVNSTEKGDLSSESTVSRIRTEHFPLTLESARPSHTSQYLCASKTGVSYNEQFFGPGTRLTVL.

The chain recombines TRBV27 with TRBJ2-7; 8 bases fit TRBD1. From germline, CDR1 is MNHEY and CDR2 SMNVEV (reference sequence). The CDR3 runs 15 residues. With V trimmed by 4 bases and J by 0 bases, 5 bases remained unmatched. CDR3 amino acids: CASSSAGTGSYEQYF. Written as DNA, the CDR3 is TGTGCCAGCAGTTCCGCCGGGACAGGCTCCTACGAGCAGTACTTC.

The sample holds one count of this clone. This rearrangement joins TRBV5-1 to TRBJ1-2; 8 nucleotides line up with TRBD1. The V segment lost 5 bases and the J segment 4 bases; nucleotides outside the gene matches: 13. The germline CDR1 and CDR2 sequences are SGHRS and YFSETQ. The CDR3 is 16 amino acids. The CDR3 protein is CASRPQPAGQGYGYTF. The CDR3 coding sequence is TGCGCCAGCAGGCCTCAGCCTGCTGGACAGGGCTATGGCTACACCTTC.

This rearrangement joins TRBV4-1 to TRBJ2-1; perhaps TRBD1 as D (6 bases). The germline gives CDR1 MGHRA, CDR2 YSYEKL. V was clipped by 4 bases and J by 2 bases, with 12 bases between them. The CDR3 length is 15 residues. The CDR3 here is CASSRTALPYNEQFF. Here the CDR3 DNA reads TGCGCCAGCAGCCGGACAGCCCTCCCCTACAATGAGCAGTTCTTC.

The gene calls are TRBV30 and TRBJ1-4, with TRBD1 matching 9 bases. J gave up 7 bases and V 3 bases, and 18 bases lay outside the gene matches. The CDR3 runs 18 residues. CDR1 is GTSNPN, CDR2 SVGIG, per germline (reference sequence). The CDR3 sequence is CAWRQGAILDRRFEKLFF. CDR3 coding DNA: TGTGCCTGGAGACAGGGGGCGATTTTGGATCGACGCTTTGAAAAACTGTTTTTT.

This clone was seen ten or more times. The chain recombines TRBV6-5 with TRBJ2-7, with D possibly being TRBD2 (5 bases). Trimming removed 6 bases at V and 5 bases at J, with 14 bases between. Per the germline V gene, CDR1 is MNHEY and CDR2 is SVGAGI. The CDR3 extends over 13 amino acids. CDR3 in amino acids: CASRRTGIDEQYF. Here the CDR3 DNA reads TGTGCCAGCAGGCGGACGGGGATTGACGAGCAGTACTTC.

This clone was detected a few times. The chain has TRBV3-1 (or the pseudogene TRBV3-2) and TRBJ1-4; possible D gene TRBD1, 6 bases. The CDR3 extends over 12 amino acids. Germline V gene lookup returns CDR1 LGHDT and CDR2 YNNKEL (reference sequence). Trimming took 8 bases from V and 10 from J, leaving 14 bases between them. Written as DNA, the CDR3 is TGTGCCAGCCGCGGGGGCTCGGGAAAACTGTTTTTT. The encoded protein is CASRGGSGKLFF.